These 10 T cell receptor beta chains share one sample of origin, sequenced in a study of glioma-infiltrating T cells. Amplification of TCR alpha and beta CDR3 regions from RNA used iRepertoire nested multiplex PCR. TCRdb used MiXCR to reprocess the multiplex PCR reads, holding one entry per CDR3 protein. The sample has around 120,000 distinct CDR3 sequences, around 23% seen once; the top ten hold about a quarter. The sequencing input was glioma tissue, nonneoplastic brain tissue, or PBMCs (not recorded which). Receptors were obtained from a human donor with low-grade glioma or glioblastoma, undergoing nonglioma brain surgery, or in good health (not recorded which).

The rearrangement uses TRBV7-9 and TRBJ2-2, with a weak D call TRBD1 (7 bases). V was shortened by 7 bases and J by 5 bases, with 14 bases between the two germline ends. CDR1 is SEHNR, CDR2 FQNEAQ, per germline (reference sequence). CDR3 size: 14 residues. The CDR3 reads CASNPGGTTGELFF. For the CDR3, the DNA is TGTGCCAGCAACCCAGGGGGGACGACCGGGGAGCTGTTTTTT.

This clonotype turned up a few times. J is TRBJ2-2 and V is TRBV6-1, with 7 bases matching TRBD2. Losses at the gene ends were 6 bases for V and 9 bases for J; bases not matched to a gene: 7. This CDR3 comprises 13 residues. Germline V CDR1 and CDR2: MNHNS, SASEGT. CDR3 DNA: TGTGCCAGCAGGGATGGACTAGTTCGGGAGCTGTTTTTT. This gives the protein CASRDGLVRELFF.

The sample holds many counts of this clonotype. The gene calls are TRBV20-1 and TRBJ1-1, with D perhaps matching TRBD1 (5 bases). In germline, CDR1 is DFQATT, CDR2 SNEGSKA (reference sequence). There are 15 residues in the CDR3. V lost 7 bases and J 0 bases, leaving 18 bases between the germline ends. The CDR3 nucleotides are TGCAGTGTTTCCCGGGACCCACTAATGAACACTGAAGCTTTCTTT. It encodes CSVSRDPLMNTEAFF.

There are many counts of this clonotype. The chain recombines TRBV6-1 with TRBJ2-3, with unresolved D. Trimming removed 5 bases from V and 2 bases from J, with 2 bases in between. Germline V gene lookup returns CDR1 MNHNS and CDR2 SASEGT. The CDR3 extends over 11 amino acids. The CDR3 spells CASSNTDTQYF. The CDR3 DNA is TGTGCCAGCAGTAACACAGATACGCAGTATTTT.

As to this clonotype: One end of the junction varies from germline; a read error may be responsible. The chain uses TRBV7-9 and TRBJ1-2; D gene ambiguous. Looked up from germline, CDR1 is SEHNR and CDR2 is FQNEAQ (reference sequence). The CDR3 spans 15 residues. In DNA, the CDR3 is TGCGCCAGCAGCTTCTGGACGGAAGCTAACTATGGCTACACCTTC. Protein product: CASSFWTEANYGYTF.

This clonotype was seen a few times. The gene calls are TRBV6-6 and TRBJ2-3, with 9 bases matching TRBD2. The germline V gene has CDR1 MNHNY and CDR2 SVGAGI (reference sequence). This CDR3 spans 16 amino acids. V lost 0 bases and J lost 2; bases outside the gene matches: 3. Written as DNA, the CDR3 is TGTGCCAGCAGTTACTCGGCTAGCGGGATCACAGATACGCAGTATTTT. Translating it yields CASSYSASGITDTQYF.

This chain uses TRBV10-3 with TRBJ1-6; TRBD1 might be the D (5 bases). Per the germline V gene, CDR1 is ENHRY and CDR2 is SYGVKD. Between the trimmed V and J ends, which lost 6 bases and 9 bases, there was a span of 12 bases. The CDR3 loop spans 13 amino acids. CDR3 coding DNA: TGTGCCATCAGAGATGGGGGACTTTCACCCCTCCACTTT. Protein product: CAIRDGGLSPLHF.

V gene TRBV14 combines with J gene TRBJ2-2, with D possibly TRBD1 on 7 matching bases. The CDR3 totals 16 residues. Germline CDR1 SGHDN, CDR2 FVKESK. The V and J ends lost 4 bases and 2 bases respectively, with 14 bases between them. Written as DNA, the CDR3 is TGTGCCAGCAGCCTCCGGAGGGGGCTCAACACCGGGGAGCTGTTTTTT. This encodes CASSLRRGLNTGELFF.

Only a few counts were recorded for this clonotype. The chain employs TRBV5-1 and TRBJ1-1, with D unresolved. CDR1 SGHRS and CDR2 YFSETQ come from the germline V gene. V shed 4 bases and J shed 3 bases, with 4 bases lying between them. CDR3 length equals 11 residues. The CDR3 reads CASSSDTEAFF. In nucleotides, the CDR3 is TGCGCCAGCAGCAGCGACACTGAAGCTTTCTTT. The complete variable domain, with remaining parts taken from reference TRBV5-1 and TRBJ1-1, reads KAGVTQTPRYLIKTRGQQVTLSCSPISGHRSVSWYQQTPGQGLQFLFEYFSETQRNKGNFPGRFSGRQFSNSRSEMNVSTLELGDSALYLCASSSDTEAFFGQGTRLTVV.

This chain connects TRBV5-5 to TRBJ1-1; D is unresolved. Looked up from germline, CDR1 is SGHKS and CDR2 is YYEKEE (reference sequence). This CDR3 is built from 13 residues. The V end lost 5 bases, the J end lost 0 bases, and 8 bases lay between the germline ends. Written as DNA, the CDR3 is TGTGCCAGCAGGTCTACCATGAACACTGAAGCTTTCTTT. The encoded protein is CASRSTMNTEAFF. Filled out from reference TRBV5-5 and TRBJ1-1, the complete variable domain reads DAGVTQSPTHLIKTRGQQVTLRCSPISGHKSVSWYQQVLGQGPQFIFQYYEKEERGRGNFPDRFSARQFPNYSSELNVNALLLGDSALYLCASRSTMNTEAFFGQGTRLTVV.